Below, 8 T cell receptor beta chains from the same sample are listed, as sequenced in a study of glioma-infiltrating T cells after dendritic cell vaccination. The data were produced by immunoSEQ multiplex PCR, yet TCRdb's version contains in-frame clones alone and is incomplete. The sample comprises roughly 88,000 clones, about 81% of which are singletons, and approximately 2% rests with the top ten. Documented time point: after dendritic cell vaccination, including at tumor progression/relapse. Sequences were derived from blood, sampled after dendritic cell vaccination. Source of these receptors: a human donor with glioblastoma.

This clone was seen a single time. The chain combines TRBV5-1 with TRBJ2-7; TRBD1 agrees at 9 bases. V shed 0 bases and J 1 base; nucleotides not matched to a gene: 2. The CDR3 runs 15 residues. The germline CDR1 and CDR2 sequences are SGHRS and YFSETQ. CDR3 DNA sequence: TGCGCCAGCAGCTTGGACAGGGGGCCATCCTACGAGCAGTACGTC. It is translated as CASSLDRGPSYEQYV.

J is TRBJ1-6 and V is TRBV4-1, with 9 bases identical to TRBD1. The ends lost 4 bases at V and 7 bases at J; junction bases unmatched: 5. The CDR3 extends over 15 amino acids. CDR1 and CDR2 (germline): MGHRA, YSYEKL. CDR3 protein: CASSRGTGINSPLHF. The CDR3 bases are TGCGCCAGCAGCCGGGGGACAGGGATCAATTCACCCCTCCACTTT.

V gene TRBV5-1 combines with J gene TRBJ2-1; tentatively, D is TRBD2 (6 bases). The CDR3 runs 15 residues. Trimming cost V 4 bases and J 4 bases, with 15 bases left between them. Looked up from germline, CDR1 is SGHRS and CDR2 is YFSETQ. The CDR3 is CASSPSSGLYNEQFF. CDR3 bases: TGCGCCAGCAGCCCCTCAAGCGGGCTATACAATGAGCAGTTCTTC. The variable domain in full, completed from reference TRBV5-1 and TRBJ2-1, reads KAGVTQTPRYLIKTRGQQVTLSCSPISGHRSVSWYQQTPGQGLQFLFEYFSETQRNKGNFPGRFSGRQFSNSRSEMNVSTLELGDSALYLCASSPSSGLYNEQFFGPGTRLTVL.

This chain connects TRBV5-1 to TRBJ1-4; D might be TRBD1 (5 bases). The CDR3 totals 17 residues. Germline loops: CDR1 SGHRS, CDR2 YFSETQ. V was trimmed by 0 bases and J by 0 bases, leaving 12 bases between them. This chain's CDR3 is CASSLEGAPTTNEKLFF. The CDR3 DNA follows: TGCGCCAGCAGCTTGGAAGGGGCCCCAACAACTAATGAAAAACTGTTTTTT.

J is TRBJ1-2 and V is TRBV6-1; D unclear. The V gene lost 5 bases and the J gene lost 6 bases, with 16 bases spanning the gap. The CDR3 is 14 residues long. In germline, CDR1 is MNHNS, CDR2 SASEGT. The CDR3 sequence: CASSSRGGRHGYTF. The CDR3 DNA sequence: TGTGCCAGCAGTTCTCGGGGAGGGAGGCATGGCTACACCTTC.

The rearrangement links TRBV10-3 to TRBJ2-7, with D tentatively TRBD1 (5 bases). Germline CDR1 ENHRY, CDR2 SYGVKD. The V end was cut by 6 bases, the J end by 0 bases, with 15 bases between. CDR3 size: 15 residues. The CDR3 nucleotides read TGTGCCATCAGAGACCAAACAGGAAACTCCTACGAGCAGTACTTC. This sequence encodes CAIRDQTGNSYEQYF.

This clone occurred once. The V gene is TRBV19, the J gene TRBJ2-1; D might be TRBD2 (6 bases). The V end lost 5 bases, the J end lost 10 bases, and 15 bases lay between the germline ends. Germline V CDR1 and CDR2: LNHDA, SQIVND (reference sequence). The CDR3 runs to 13 residues. CDR3 sequence reads: CASSAGPGSEQFF. CDR3 in DNA: TGTGCCAGTAGTGCGGGACCCGGGAGCGAGCAGTTCTTC.

The V and J genes are TRBV5-4 and TRBJ1-1; D unresolved. The V and J ends lost 5 bases and 2 bases respectively, with 13 bases between them. Germline V lookup: CDR1 SGHNT, CDR2 YYREEE (reference sequence). The length of the CDR3 is 14 residues. The DNA of the CDR3 is TGTGCCAGCAGTAGGAGGTTAAACAACACTGAAGCTTTCTTT. This translates into CASSRRLNNTEAFF.